What follows describes a single T cell receptor (beta chain). The sample is drawn from a study of blood T cell repertoires in COVID-19. Study-level information: The United States, Italy and Spain provided the acute and convalescent COVID-19 samples.

The repertoire was sequenced with immunoSEQ multiplex PCR; TCRdb's copy has only in-frame clones and lacks some. Of just over 300,000 clones in the sample, roughly 90% were seen once. The CDR3 length is 13 residues. CDR1 is MDHEN, CDR2 SYDVKM, per germline. V shed 8 bases and J shed 3 bases, with 11 bases lying between them. The V and J genes are TRBV28 and TRBJ2-1, with D possibly matching TRBD2 (5 bases). The sequenced sample was PBMCs or T cells enriched from blood (not recorded which). This receptor was obtained from a woman younger than 35 with acute COVID-19. DNA of the CDR3: TGTGCCAGCCGCCCCGGAGGCTACAATGAGCAGTTCTTC. As protein: CASRPGGYNEQFF.